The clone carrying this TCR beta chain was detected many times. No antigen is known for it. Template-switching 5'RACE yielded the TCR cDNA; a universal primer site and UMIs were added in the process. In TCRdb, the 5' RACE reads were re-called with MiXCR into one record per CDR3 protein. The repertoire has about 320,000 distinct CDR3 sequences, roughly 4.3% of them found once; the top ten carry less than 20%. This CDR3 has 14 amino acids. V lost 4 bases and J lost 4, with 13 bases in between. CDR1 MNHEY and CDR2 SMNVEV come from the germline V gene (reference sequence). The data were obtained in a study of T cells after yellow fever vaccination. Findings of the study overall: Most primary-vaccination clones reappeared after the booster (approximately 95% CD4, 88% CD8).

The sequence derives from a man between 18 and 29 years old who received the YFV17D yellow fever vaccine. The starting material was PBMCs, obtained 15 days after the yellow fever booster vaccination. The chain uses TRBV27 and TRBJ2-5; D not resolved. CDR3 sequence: CASSSPASLETQYF. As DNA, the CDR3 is TGTGCCAGCAGTTCCCCGGCGAGCCTAGAGACCCAGTACTTC.